The clone carrying this TCR beta chain was recorded many times. Time point given: longitudinal time-point 3. From the 5' RACE reads, TCRdb called clonotypes with MiXCR, one entry per CDR3 protein. The sample shows more than 95,000 distinct CDR3 sequences, 10% to 12% of them seen only once. The source of the sample is a study of neurological immune-mediated disorders. Germline V gene data show CDR1 as KGHSH and CDR2 as LQKENI. CDR3 length: 15 residues. V was clipped by 2 bases and J by 8 bases; unmatched bases: 10. The sequenced material came from PBMCs. The chain recombines TRBV18 with TRBJ1-2, with 8 bases matching TRBD1. The origin of this receptor is a female donor with HTLV-1-associated myelopathy (HAM/TSP). The CDR3 region has the DNA TGTGCCAGCTCACCAGGGGACAGGCCGGGAGACGGCTACACCTTC. Amino acids: CASSPGDRPGDGYTF.